The 29 T cell receptor beta chains listed next were all sequenced from one sample in a study of T cell changes during pregnancy in multiple sclerosis. Sequencing was performed with immunoSEQ multiplex PCR; in TCRdb, only in-frame clones are kept and a portion is missing. The repertoire holds approximately 33,000 clones, with around nine tenths as singletons. The sequencing here drew on CD4+ T cells from peripheral blood mononuclear cells, taken in the first trimester of pregnancy. The receptors originated from a female donor in good health, enrolled as a control in a pregnancy study.

The CDR3 bases are TGTGCCAGCAGCTTTCAGGCTGGGAGCTCCTACGAGCAGTACTTC. Its translation: CASSFQAGSSYEQYF. The rearrangement joins TRBV7-6 to TRBJ2-7; TRBD2 is a possible D gene (5 bases). The CDR3 length is 15 residues. V lost 3 bases and J 0 bases, leaving 12 bases between the germline ends. Germline V CDR1 and CDR2: SGHVS, FNYEAQ.

This chain connects TRBV7-3 to TRBJ1-6, with D perhaps matching TRBD1 (5 bases). Germline V CDR1 and CDR2: SGHTA, FQGTGA. The V and J ends lost 5 bases and 0 bases respectively, with 8 bases between them. The CDR3 totals 15 residues. The CDR3 protein is CASSQRGSYNSPLHF. The CDR3, as DNA: TGTGCCAGCAGCCAAAGGGGCTCCTATAATTCACCCCTCCACTTT.

This clone was recorded only once. The J gene is TRBJ2-3, the V gene TRBV7-9, with 8 bases aligning to TRBD1. CDR1 and CDR2 (germline): SEHNR, FQNEAQ (reference sequence). Losses at the gene ends were 5 bases for V and 2 bases for J; bases not matched to a gene: 6. The CDR3 has 15 amino acids. CDR3 coding DNA: TGTGCCAGCAGCCCCCGACAGGGGCACACAGATACGCAGTATTTT. It translates to CASSPRQGHTDTQYF. Complete variable domain (other parts from reference TRBV7-9 and TRBJ2-3): DTGVSQNPRHKITKRGQNVTFRCDPISEHNRLYWYRQTLGQGPEFLTYFQNEAQLEKSRLLSDRFSAERPKGSFSTLEIQRTEQGDSAMYLCASSPRQGHTDTQYFGPGTRLTVL.

The V and J genes are TRBV7-8 and TRBJ2-7, with TRBD1 matching 7 bases. The germline CDR1 and CDR2 sequences are SGHVS and FQNEAQ. Trimming took 5 bases from V and 4 from J; bases not matched to a gene: 8. The CDR3 length is 14 residues. CDR3 region: CASSPRDSEYEQYF. For the CDR3, the DNA is TGTGCCAGCAGCCCCCGGGACAGCGAATACGAGCAGTACTTC.

This clone was seen just once. The V and J genes are TRBV4-1 and TRBJ1-4, with D perhaps matching TRBD1 (6 bases). CDR1 is MGHRA, CDR2 YSYEKL, per germline. The CDR3 totals 16 residues. Trimming cost V 0 bases and J 7 bases, with 15 bases left between them. The CDR3 region is CASSQDATGDSEKLFF. For the CDR3, the DNA is TGCGCCAGCAGCCAAGATGCGACAGGTGATAGTGAAAAACTGTTTTTT.

The chain combines TRBV10-3 with TRBJ2-3, with a tentative D call TRBD1 (5 bases). This CDR3 is 12 amino acids long. V was shortened by 3 bases and J by 6 bases, with 7 bases between the two germline ends. Germline-derived CDR1 and CDR2 are ENHRY and SYGVKD. This chain's CDR3 is CAISDSGDTQYF. CDR3 nucleotide sequence: TGTGCCATCAGTGATTCAGGGGATACGCAGTATTTT.

V gene TRBV7-9 combines with J gene TRBJ2-7; a weak D match, TRBD1 (5 bases). The ends were cut back, 8 bases at V and 0 bases at J, with 11 bases in the middle. The germline V gene encodes CDR1 SEHNR and CDR2 FQNEAQ (reference sequence). The CDR3 has 13 residues. This CDR3 is CASAMTASYEQYF. The DNA of the CDR3 is TGTGCCAGCGCAATGACAGCCTCCTACGAGCAGTACTTC.

The rearrangement links TRBV20-1 to TRBJ1-2; no definite D call. Germline V gene data show CDR1 as DFQATT and CDR2 as SNEGSKA (reference sequence). V lost 5 bases and J lost 8, with 12 bases in between. The CDR3 length is 11 residues. The CDR3 DNA is TGCAGTGCTCAGACCGTGAGGGGCTACACCTTC. Its protein is CSAQTVRGYTF.

The V gene is TRBV18, the J gene TRBJ1-6; 10 nucleotides match TRBD1. This CDR3 region has 16 residues. CDR1 and CDR2 (germline): KGHSH, LQKENI. The J segment lost 7 bases and the V segment lost 0 bases, leaving 3 bases of the junction unmatched. The CDR3 reads CASSPPRGQGNSPLHF. CDR3 DNA: TGTGCCAGCTCACCACCGCGGGGACAGGGGAATTCACCCCTCCACTTT.

This clone was seen only a few times. This sequence joins TRBV10-3 and TRBJ2-5, with TRBD2 matching over 8 bases. V gave up 3 bases and J gave up 4 bases; unmatched junction bases: 4. The length of the CDR3 is 14 residues. The germline V gene has CDR1 ENHRY and CDR2 SYGVKD. CDR3 region: CAISEPRGGETQYF. CDR3 bases: TGTGCCATCAGTGAACCCCGGGGGGGAGAGACCCAGTACTTC.

The chain carries TRBV7-2 and TRBJ1-2, with 8 bases identical to TRBD1. V shed 6 bases and J 4 bases; nucleotides not matched to a gene: 10. Germline V gene sequence: CDR1 SGHTA, CDR2 FQGNSA. There are 15 residues in the CDR3. The CDR3 is CASSLSTGVGYGYTF. The CDR3 DNA is TGTGCCAGCAGTTTGTCGACAGGGGTTGGCTATGGCTACACCTTC.

V and J are TRBV27 and TRBJ2-5, with 9 bases fitting TRBD2. With 3 bases clipped from V and 1 base from J, the junction kept 6 bases outside the gene matches. The CDR3 is 16 residues long. Germline CDR1 MNHEY, CDR2 SMNVEV (reference sequence). The CDR3 sequence: CASSFWSGGLQETQYF. CDR3 bases: TGTGCCAGCAGTTTTTGGAGCGGGGGGCTCCAAGAGACCCAGTACTTC.

This clone occurred a few times. The CDR3 DNA follows: TGCGCCAGCAGCTTGTCAGGACTAGCGGGGAACATGGATACGCAGTATTTT. This translates into CASSLSGLAGNMDTQYF. The V call is TRBV5-1, the J call TRBJ2-3; TRBD2 matches at 12 bases. Germline-derived CDR1 and CDR2 are SGHRS and YFSETQ. The CDR3 contains 17 residues. The V gene end was trimmed by 1 base and the J gene end by 6 bases; junction bases not matched to a gene: 9.

This chain links TRBV9 with TRBJ1-1; possibly TRBD1 for D (6 bases). The CDR3 loop spans 16 amino acids. From germline, CDR1 is SGDLS and CDR2 YYNGEE. V lost 0 bases and J 1 base, leaving 13 bases between the germline ends. CDR3 DNA sequence: TGTGCCAGCAGCGTAGGGGAGGGGGGGGCGAACACTGAAGCTTTCTTT. The encoded protein is CASSVGEGGANTEAFF.

V gene TRBV18 combines with J gene TRBJ2-7, with 8 positions matching TRBD2. CDR1 KGHSH and CDR2 LQKENI come from the germline V gene. This CDR3 is 13 amino acids long. V lost 6 bases and J lost 4; bases outside the gene matches: 5. CDR3 in DNA: TGTGCCAGCTCCCCAGGACTAGCTTACGAGCAGTACTTC. Amino acids: CASSPGLAYEQYF.

V is TRBV6-5 and J is TRBJ1-2, with 7 bases matching TRBD1. This CDR3 has 13 residues. The germline V gene encodes CDR1 MNHEY and CDR2 SVGAGI. V shed 8 bases, J shed 2 bases, and the junction held 5 bases outside the gene matches. The CDR3 bases are TGTGCCAGCTTTACAGGGGTAAACTATGGCTACACCTTC. This codes for CASFTGVNYGYTF.

V gene TRBV11-3 combines with J gene TRBJ2-4; perhaps TRBD1 as D (6 bases). The V gene's germline CDR1 is SGHNT and CDR2 YENEEA. The V end was cut by 4 bases, the J end by 4 bases, with 17 bases between. The CDR3 is made up of 16 amino acids. CDR3 nucleotide sequence: TGTGCCAGCAGCTCCATCCACAGGGATCGTAAAAACATTCAGTACTTC. Translation: CASSSIHRDRKNIQYF. The full variable domain, with the rest looked up from reference TRBV11-3 and TRBJ2-4, is EAGVVQSPRYKIIEKKQPVAFWCNPISGHNTLYWYLQNLGQGPELLIRYENEEAVDDSQLPKDRFSAERLKGVDSTLKIQPAELGDSAVYLCASSSIHRDRKNIQYFGAGTRLSVL.

The rearrangement joins TRBV5-1 to TRBJ2-1, with D perhaps TRBD1 (5 bases). From germline, CDR1 is SGHRS and CDR2 YFSETQ. Trimming pared 0 bases from V and 0 bases from J, leaving 7 bases between. This CDR3 has 15 residues. CDR3 protein: CASSLDQGSYNEQFF. CDR3 DNA sequence: TGCGCCAGCAGCTTGGATCAGGGCTCCTACAATGAGCAGTTCTTC.

This clone was seen only a few times. The J gene is TRBJ2-5, the V gene TRBV5-1, with TRBD2 matching over 7 bases. The CDR3 length is 16 residues. Germline V gene sequence: CDR1 SGHRS, CDR2 YFSETQ. Trimming cost V 2 bases and J 2 bases; bases outside gene matches: 9. For the CDR3, the DNA is TGCGCCAGCAGCTTACGTAATAGCGGGCCTCAAGAGACCCAGTACTTC. It specifies CASSLRNSGPQETQYF.

The chain recombines TRBV5-4 with TRBJ1-2; D is possibly TRBD1 (6 bases). The germline V gene has CDR1 SGHNT and CDR2 YYREEE (reference sequence). The CDR3 runs to 16 residues. Trimming cost V 3 bases and J 0 bases, with 15 bases left between them. CDR3: CASSSPGQISNYGYTF. In nucleotides, the CDR3 is TGTGCCAGCAGCTCCCCCGGACAGATTTCTAACTATGGCTACACCTTC.

CDR3 protein: CASSPHTDTQYF. The CDR3, as DNA: TGTGCCAGCAGCCCCCACACAGATACGCAGTATTTT. This chain connects TRBV5-4 to TRBJ2-3; no reliable D call. V gave up 4 bases and J gave up 2 bases, with 5 bases separating them. Per the germline V gene, CDR1 is SGHNT and CDR2 is YYREEE (reference sequence). This CDR3 is built from 12 residues.

The chain links TRBV7-9 to TRBJ1-1; D is possibly TRBD1 (5 bases). Germline CDR1 and CDR2: SEHNR and FQNEAQ (reference sequence). This CDR3 comprises 15 residues. V dropped 2 bases and J dropped 3 bases, with 13 bases sitting between them. The CDR3 region is CASSLPPGPHTEAFF. In DNA, the CDR3 is TGTGCCAGCAGCTTACCCCCAGGGCCCCACACTGAAGCTTTCTTT. The complete variable domain, with remaining parts taken from reference TRBV7-9 and TRBJ1-1, reads DTGVSQNPRHKITKRGQNVTFRCDPISEHNRLYWYRQTLGQGPEFLTYFQNEAQLEKSRLLSDRFSAERPKGSFSTLEIQRTEQGDSAMYLCASSLPPGPHTEAFFGQGTRLTVV.

This chain joins TRBV11-3 and TRBJ2-1, with 8 positions matching TRBD2. The V gene's germline CDR1 is SGHNT and CDR2 YENEEA. The ends lost 5 bases at V and 7 bases at J; junction bases unmatched: 16. The CDR3 runs 17 residues. CDR3 sequence reads: CASSPHVTGGVRNEQFF. The CDR3 coding sequence is TGTGCCAGCAGCCCCCATGTGACGGGGGGGGTTCGGAATGAGCAGTTCTTC. The variable domain in full, with the rest retrieved from reference TRBV11-3 and TRBJ2-1, is EAGVVQSPRYKIIEKKQPVAFWCNPISGHNTLYWYLQNLGQGPELLIRYENEEAVDDSQLPKDRFSAERLKGVDSTLKIQPAELGDSAVYLCASSPHVTGGVRNEQFFGPGTRLTVL.

This chain links TRBV5-5 with TRBJ1-5; D gene uncertain. With 4 bases removed from V and 2 bases from J, the gap between germline ends came to 10 bases. Germline CDR1 and CDR2: SGHKS and YYEKEE (reference sequence). This CDR3 spans 14 amino acids. The CDR3 DNA is TGTGCCAGCAGCGCGATGGTAGGCAATCAGCCCCAGCATTTT. Protein: CASSAMVGNQPQHF.

The sample holds one count of this clone. J is TRBJ2-3 and V is TRBV7-2; TRBD2 matches 11 bases. The CDR3 spans 15 residues. The V gene end was trimmed by 0 bases and the J gene end by 6 bases; junction bases not matched to a gene: 2. Per germline, CDR1 SGHTA and CDR2 FQGNSA. CDR3 in amino acids: CASSLASGGADTQYF. The CDR3 DNA reads TGTGCCAGCAGCTTAGCTAGCGGGGGGGCGGATACGCAGTATTTT.

The chain has TRBV10-3 and TRBJ1-2, with D hard to call. Germline CDR1 and CDR2: ENHRY and SYGVKD. V lost 10 bases, J lost 5 bases, and 32 bases lay in between. The CDR3 sequence is 18 residues long. CDR3 sequence reads: CATLGYLSDGRESYGYTF. The CDR3 DNA reads TGTGCCACCCTTGGATACTTGAGCGACGGGAGGGAATCTTATGGCTACACCTTC.

The chain has TRBV30 and TRBJ1-5; 9 positions match TRBD1. There are 16 residues in the CDR3. The V segment lost 1 base and the J segment 5 bases; nucleotides outside the gene matches: 9. Per the germline V gene, CDR1 is GTSNPN and CDR2 is SVGIG (reference sequence). CDR3 protein: CAWSGYTGGTDQPQHF. As DNA, the CDR3 is TGTGCCTGGAGTGGATATACAGGGGGCACCGATCAGCCCCAGCATTTT.

In this sample, this clone turned up once. This chain joins TRBV7-6 and TRBJ1-2, with D perhaps matching TRBD1 (6 bases). Germline loops: CDR1 SGHVS, CDR2 FNYEAQ. The V end was cut by 5 bases, the J end by 4 bases, with 26 bases between. The CDR3 runs 18 residues. CDR3 nucleotides: TGTGCCAGCAGCCCGAACAGCCGATCGTCAGGGGCCCTCTATGGCTACACCTTC. This gives the protein CASSPNSRSSGALYGYTF.

The J gene is TRBJ2-5, the V gene TRBV9, with TRBD2 matching 10 bases. Germline assignment: CDR1 SGDLS and CDR2 YYNGEE. V lost 2 bases to trimming and J lost 4 bases; unmatched junction nucleotides: 5. The CDR3 spans 15 residues. CDR3 residues: CASSVRAGGGETQYF. Here the CDR3 DNA reads TGTGCCAGCAGCGTGAGAGCGGGGGGGGGAGAGACCCAGTACTTC.